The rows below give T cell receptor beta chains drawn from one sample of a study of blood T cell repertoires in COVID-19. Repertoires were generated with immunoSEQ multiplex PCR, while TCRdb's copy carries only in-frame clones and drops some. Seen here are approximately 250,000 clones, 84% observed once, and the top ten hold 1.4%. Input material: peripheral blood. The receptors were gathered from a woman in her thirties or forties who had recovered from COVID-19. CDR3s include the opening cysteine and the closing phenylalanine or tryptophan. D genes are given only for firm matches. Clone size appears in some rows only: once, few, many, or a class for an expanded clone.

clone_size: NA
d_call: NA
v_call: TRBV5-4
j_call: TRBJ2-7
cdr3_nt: TGTGCCAGCAGCTTTATTCAGGGCGGCAATTACGAGCAGTACTTC
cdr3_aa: CASSFIQGGNYEQYF

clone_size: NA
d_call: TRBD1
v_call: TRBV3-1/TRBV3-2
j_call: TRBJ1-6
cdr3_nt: TGTGCCAGCAGCCCGGACAGGGCGTATTCACCCCTCCACTTT
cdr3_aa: CASSPDRAYSPLHF

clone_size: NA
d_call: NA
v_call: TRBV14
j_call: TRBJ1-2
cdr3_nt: TGTGCCAGCAGCCAAGCTGACAGGACTAACTATGGCTACACCTTC
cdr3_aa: CASSQADRTNYGYTF

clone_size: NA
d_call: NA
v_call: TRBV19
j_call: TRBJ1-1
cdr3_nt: TGTGCCAGTAGTATGACAGGAGTGAACACTGAAGCTTTCTTT
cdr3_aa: CASSMTGVNTEAFF

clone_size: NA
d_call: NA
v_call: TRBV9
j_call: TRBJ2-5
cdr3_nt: TGTGCCAGCAGCGTAGAGAGTTACCAAGAGACCCAGTACTTC
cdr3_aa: CASSVESYQETQYF

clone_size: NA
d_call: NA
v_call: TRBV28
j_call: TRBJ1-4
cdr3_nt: TGTGCCAGCAGTCCAACGTACGGTGATGAAAAACTGTTTTTT
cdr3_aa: CASSPTYGDEKLFF

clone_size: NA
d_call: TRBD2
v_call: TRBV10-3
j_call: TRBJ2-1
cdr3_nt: TGTGCCATAATAGCGGGCAATGAGCAGTTCTTC
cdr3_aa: CAIIAGNEQFF

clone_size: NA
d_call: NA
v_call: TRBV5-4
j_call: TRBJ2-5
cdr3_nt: TGTGCCAGCAGCCTTCTTACAGGTGTCGGGGAGACCCAGTACTTC
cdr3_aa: CASSLLTGVGETQYF

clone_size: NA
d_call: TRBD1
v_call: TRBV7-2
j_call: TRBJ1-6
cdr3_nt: TGTGCCAGCACGCAACAGGGGGCGAGGAATTCACCCCTCCACTTT
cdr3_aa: CASTQQGARNSPLHF

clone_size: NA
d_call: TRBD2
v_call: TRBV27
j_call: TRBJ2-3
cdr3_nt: TGTGCCAGCAATAGACGGGGGGGCCAAGATACGCAGTATTTT
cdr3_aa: CASNRRGGQDTQYF

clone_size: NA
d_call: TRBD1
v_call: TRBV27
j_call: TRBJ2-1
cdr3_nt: TGTGCCAGCAGGAGGACAGGGGGCTATAGGTACAATGAGCAGTTCTTC
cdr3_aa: CASRRTGGYRYNEQFF

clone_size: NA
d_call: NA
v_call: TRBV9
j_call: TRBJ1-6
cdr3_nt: TGTGCCAGCAACGAGGACTCAAATTCACCCCTCCACTTT
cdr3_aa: CASNEDSNSPLHF

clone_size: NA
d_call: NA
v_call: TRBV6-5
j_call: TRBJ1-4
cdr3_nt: TGTGCCAGCAGTCAACCAGGGGAGAAACTGTTTTTT
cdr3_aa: CASSQPGEKLFF

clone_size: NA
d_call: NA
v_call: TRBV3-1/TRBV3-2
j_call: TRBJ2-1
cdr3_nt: TGTGCCAGCAGCCAAGTAGATCGGGGGGCGAATGAGCAGTTCTTC
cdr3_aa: CASSQVDRGANEQFF

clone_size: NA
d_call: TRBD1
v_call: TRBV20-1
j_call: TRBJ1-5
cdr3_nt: TGCAGTGCTAGTGGTCCAAGACAGGGCGATCAGCCCCAGCATTTT
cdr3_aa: CSASGPRQGDQPQHF

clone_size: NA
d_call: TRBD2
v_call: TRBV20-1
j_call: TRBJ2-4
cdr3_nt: TGCAGTGCTAGTAACAGGCGGGAGACCAAAAACATTCAGTACTTC
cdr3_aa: CSASNRRETKNIQYF

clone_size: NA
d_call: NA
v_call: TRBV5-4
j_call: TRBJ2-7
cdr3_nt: TGTGCCAGCAGCCCGGACAGATCCTACGAGCAGTACTTC
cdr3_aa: CASSPDRSYEQYF

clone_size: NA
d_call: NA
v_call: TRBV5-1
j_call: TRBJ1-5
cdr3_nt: TGCGCCAGCAGACCGACAGTAGATAGCAATCAGCCCCAGCATTTT
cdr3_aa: CASRPTVDSNQPQHF

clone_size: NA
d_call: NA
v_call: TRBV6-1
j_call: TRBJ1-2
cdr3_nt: TGTGCCAGCAGTGAGGCCGACTATGGCTACACCTTC
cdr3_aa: CASSEADYGYTF

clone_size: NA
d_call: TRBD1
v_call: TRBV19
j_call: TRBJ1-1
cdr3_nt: TGTGCCAGTAGCCCGAGTTGGGGCACAGGGGCAGGTGGTGAAGCTTTCTTT
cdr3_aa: CASSPSWGTGAGGEAFF

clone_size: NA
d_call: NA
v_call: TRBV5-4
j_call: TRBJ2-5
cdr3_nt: TGTGCCAGCAGCTGGTTACAGGGCGCCGCTGAGACCCAGTACTTC
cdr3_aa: CASSWLQGAAETQYF

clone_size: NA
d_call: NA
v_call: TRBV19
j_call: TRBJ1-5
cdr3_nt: TGTGCCAGTAGTATTTTCGATCGGGATCAGCCCCAGCATTTT
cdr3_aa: CASSIFDRDQPQHF

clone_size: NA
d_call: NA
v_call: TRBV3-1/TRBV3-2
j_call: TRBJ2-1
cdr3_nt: TGTGCCAGCAGCCAAATCGGCAGGGGAGATGAGCAGTTCTTC
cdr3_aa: CASSQIGRGDEQFF

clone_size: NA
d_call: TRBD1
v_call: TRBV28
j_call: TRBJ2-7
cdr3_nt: TGTGCCAGCAGAGGAGTGACAGGGGTGTTCTACGAGCAGTACTTC
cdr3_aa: CASRGVTGVFYEQYF

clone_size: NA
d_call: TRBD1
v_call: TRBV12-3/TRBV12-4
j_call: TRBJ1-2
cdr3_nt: TGTGCCAGCACTACAGGGGGGGTTGGCTACACCTTC
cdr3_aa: CASTTGGVGYTF

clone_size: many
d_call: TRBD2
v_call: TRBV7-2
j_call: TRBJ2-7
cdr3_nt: TGTGCCAGCAGCTTAGGTAGCGGGGGGTCCTCCTACGAGCAGTACTTC
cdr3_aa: CASSLGSGGSSYEQYF

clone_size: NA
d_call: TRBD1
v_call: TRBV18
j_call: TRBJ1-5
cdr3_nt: TGTGCCACTTCTCCCGGGACAGGGGAACAGCCCCAGCATTTT
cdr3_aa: CATSPGTGEQPQHF

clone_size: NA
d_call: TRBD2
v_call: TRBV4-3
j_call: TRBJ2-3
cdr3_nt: TGCGCCAGCAGCCAAGATTCTAGCGGGGGGTACACAGATACGCAGTATTTT
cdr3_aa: CASSQDSSGGYTDTQYF

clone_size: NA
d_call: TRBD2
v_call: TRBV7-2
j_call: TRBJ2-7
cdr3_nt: TGTGCCAGCAGCTTATCTAGCGGGGGGAACTCCTACGAGCAGTACTTC
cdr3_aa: CASSLSSGGNSYEQYF

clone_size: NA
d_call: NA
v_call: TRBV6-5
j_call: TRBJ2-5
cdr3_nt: TGTGCCAGCATGCCCCCTAGTCTGGAGACCCAGTACTTC
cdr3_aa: CASMPPSLETQYF

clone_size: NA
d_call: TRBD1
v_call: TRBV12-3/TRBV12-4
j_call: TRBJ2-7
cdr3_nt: TGTGCCACAAAACAGGGGAACTACGAGCAGTACTTC
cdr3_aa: CATKQGNYEQYF

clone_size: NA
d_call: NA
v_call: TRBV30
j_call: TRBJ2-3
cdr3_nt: TGTGCCCGGGGAAGGGGAGATACGCAGTATTTT
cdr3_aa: CARGRGDTQYF

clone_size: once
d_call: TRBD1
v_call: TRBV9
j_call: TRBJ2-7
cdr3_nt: TGTGCCAGCAGCGTTGGGACAGGGTACTCCTACGAGCAGTACTTC
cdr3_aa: CASSVGTGYSYEQYF

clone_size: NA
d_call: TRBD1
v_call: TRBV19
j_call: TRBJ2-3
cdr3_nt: TGTGCCTCCTCGACCGGGACAGGGTCGATAACAGATACGCAGTATTTT
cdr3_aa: CASSTGTGSITDTQYF